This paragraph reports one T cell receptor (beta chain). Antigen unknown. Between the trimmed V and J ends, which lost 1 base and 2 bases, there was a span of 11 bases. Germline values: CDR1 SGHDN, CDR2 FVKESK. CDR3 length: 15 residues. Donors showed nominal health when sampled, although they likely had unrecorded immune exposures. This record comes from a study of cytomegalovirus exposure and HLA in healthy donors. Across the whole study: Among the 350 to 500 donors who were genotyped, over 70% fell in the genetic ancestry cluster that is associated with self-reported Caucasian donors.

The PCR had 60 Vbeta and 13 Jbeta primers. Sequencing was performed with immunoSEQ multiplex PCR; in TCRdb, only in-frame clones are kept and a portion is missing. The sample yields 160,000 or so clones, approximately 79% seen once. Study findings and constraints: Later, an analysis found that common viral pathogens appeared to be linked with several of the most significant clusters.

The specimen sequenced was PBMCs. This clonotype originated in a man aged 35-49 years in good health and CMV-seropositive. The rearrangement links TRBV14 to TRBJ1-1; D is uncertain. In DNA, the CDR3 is TGTGCCAGCAGCCAAGTCGCGGGGATCAACACTGAAGCTTTCTTT. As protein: CASSQVAGINTEAFF.